Each of the 9 T cell receptor beta chains below was sequenced from the same sample in a study of blood T cell repertoires in COVID-19. Some clones are missing from TCRdb's copy, which holds only in-frame ones; the method was immunoSEQ multiplex PCR. The data hold approximately 150,000 clones, with 87% observed a single time. The specimen sequenced was peripheral blood. Receptors originate from a woman in her forties or fifties with acute or convalescent COVID-19.

This rearrangement joins TRBV9 to TRBJ1-2; no firm D call. V lost 3 bases to trimming and J lost 4 bases, with 19 bases between them. The CDR3 is 16 amino acids. Germline V gives CDR1 SGDLS, CDR2 YYNGEE. CDR3 in amino acids: CASSGLPRTGIYGYTF. CDR3 DNA sequence: TGTGCCAGCAGCGGGCTCCCAAGAACGGGAATCTATGGCTACACCTTC.

This clone has only a few counts. The junction and the germline gene differ at one end; a read error may be behind it. V usage is TRBV20-1 and J usage is TRBJ2-1; 7 bases line up with TRBD2. Per germline, CDR1 DFQATT and CDR2 SNEGSKA (reference sequence). The CDR3 length is 11 residues. CDR3 nucleotides: TGCAGTCCTAGGGGAGGGAATGAGCAGTTCTTC. Translation: CSPRGGNEQFF.

This chain connects TRBV20-1 to TRBJ2-4, with TRBD2 matching 10 bases. From germline, CDR1 is DFQATT and CDR2 SNEGSKA (reference sequence). V lost 3 bases, J lost 0 bases, and 5 bases stayed unmatched. The CDR3 has 16 residues. The CDR3 DNA reads as TGCAGTGCTAGTCTAGCGGGGGATCTAGCCAAAAACATTCAGTACTTC. Its translation is CSASLAGDLAKNIQYF.

The chain couples TRBV10-2 to TRBJ2-7; D is possibly TRBD2 (5 bases). Germline assignment: CDR1 WSHSY and CDR2 SAAADI. V shed 0 bases and J shed 1 base, with 13 bases lying between them. This CDR3 spans 16 amino acids. The CDR3 DNA is TGCGCCAGCAGTGAGTCTCATGCGGGCGGTTCCTACGAGCAGTACTTC. Protein sequence: CASSESHAGGSYEQYF.

The chain recombines TRBV19 with TRBJ1-3; 7 bases line up with TRBD1. Germline values: CDR1 LNHDA, CDR2 SQIVND (reference sequence). V shed 3 bases, J shed 5 bases, and the junction held 22 bases outside the gene matches. The CDR3 is 20 amino acids. In nucleotides, the CDR3 is TGTGCCAGTAGTATTCTGGGTACGGCATCACAGGGGCGGACCAGAAACACCATATATTTT. This sequence encodes CASSILGTASQGRTRNTIYF.

The chain couples TRBV2 to TRBJ1-5; 8 bases line up with TRBD1. V dropped 7 bases and J dropped 0; count of bases not matched to a gene: 8. The length of the CDR3 is 16 residues. Per the germline V gene, CDR1 is SNHLY and CDR2 is FYNNEI. CDR3 sequence (DNA): TGTGCCAGCACCCGGACAGGGCTATATAGCAATCAGCCCCAGCATTTT. Its protein product is CASTRTGLYSNQPQHF.

The J gene is TRBJ2-3, the V gene TRBV19; 12 nucleotides agree with TRBD1. Germline V CDR1 and CDR2: LNHDA, SQIVND (reference sequence). The V segment lost 10 bases and the J segment 4 bases; nucleotides outside the gene matches: 6. The CDR3 runs 14 residues. The chain's CDR3 is CATTGTGGADTQYF. The CDR3 bases are TGTGCCACGACCGGGACAGGGGGCGCAGATACGCAGTATTTT.

The chain links TRBV11-2 to TRBJ1-2, with D perhaps TRBD1 (5 bases). The CDR3 contains 14 residues. The germline V gene has CDR1 SGHAT and CDR2 FQNNGV. With 5 bases removed from V and 0 bases from J, the gap between germline ends came to 10 bases. This CDR3 is CASSPGVSNYGYTF. The DNA of the CDR3 is TGTGCCAGCAGCCCGGGGGTTTCTAACTATGGCTACACCTTC.

This clone was picked up one time. The CDR3 nucleotides are TGTGCCAGCAGTCTGACTAGCGGGAGGGCCCTATACAATGAGCAGTTCTTC. Its translation: CASSLTSGRALYNEQFF. The rearrangement joins TRBV28 to TRBJ2-1, with TRBD2 matching 14 bases. CDR1 MDHEN and CDR2 SYDVKM come from the germline V gene. The CDR3 is 17 amino acids. V lost 5 bases, J lost 4 bases, and 7 bases stayed unmatched.